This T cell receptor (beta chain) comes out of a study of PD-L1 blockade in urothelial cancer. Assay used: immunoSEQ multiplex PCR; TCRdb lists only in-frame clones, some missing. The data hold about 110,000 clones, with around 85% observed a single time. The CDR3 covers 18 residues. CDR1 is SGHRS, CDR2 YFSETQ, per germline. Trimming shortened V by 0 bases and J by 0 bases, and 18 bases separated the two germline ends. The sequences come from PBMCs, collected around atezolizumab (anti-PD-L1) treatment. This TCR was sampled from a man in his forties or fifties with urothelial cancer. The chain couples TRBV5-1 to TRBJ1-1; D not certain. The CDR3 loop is CASSLGPEAGKMNTEAFF. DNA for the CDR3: TGCGCCAGCAGCTTGGGTCCGGAGGCGGGAAAGATGAACACTGAAGCTTTCTTT.